This TCR beta chain came from a study of spatial heterogeneity in lung cancer. The germline V gene encodes CDR1 MNHEY and CDR2 SVGEGT. Deletions cut 8 bases from V and 0 bases from J, with 13 bases between. The CDR3 loop spans 14 amino acids. Many counts were recorded for this clonotype. TCRdb re-derived calls from the 5' RACE reads in MiXCR, one entry per CDR3 protein. The sample includes around 110,000 distinct CDR3 sequences, 9.5% to 15% of them seen just once. Described time point: blood at routine non-recurrence follow-up after resection. Whole RNA from tumor, nontumor lung or frozen PBMC was sequenced unsorted.

The sample here was PBMCs, taken at follow-up. The chain combines TRBV6-2 or TRBV6-3 with TRBJ1-1; D unresolved. The sequence derives from a male donor with early-stage non-small cell lung cancer. The CDR3 DNA reads TGTGCCAGCTCACGGCTCCTTATGAACACTGAAGCTTTCTTT. This sequence encodes CASSRLLMNTEAFF.